What follows is one TCR beta chain and its context. Data came from immunoSEQ multiplex PCR; TCRdb stores just in-frame clones and leaves some out. The table lists some 160,000 clones, roughly nine tenths of them singletons. This record belongs to a study of blood T cell repertoires in COVID-19. Study-level background: Some COVID-19 samples were acute and others convalescent; all came from the United States, Italy and Spain. From T cells, B-cell-depleted T cells, or PBMCs came the material, which was cDNA or gDNA.

Trimming removed 7 bases from V and 0 bases from J, with 14 bases in between. This CDR3 has 15 residues. Germline V gene lookup returns CDR1 SGHDT and CDR2 YYEEEE. The specimen was peripheral blood. This sequence joins TRBV5-6 and TRBJ2-1; perhaps TRBD2 as D (6 bases). This TCR was recovered from a woman aged 70-85 years with acute or convalescent COVID-19. CDR3 protein: CASWEAGSSYNEQFF. CDR3 DNA: TGTGCCAGCTGGGAGGCGGGGAGCTCCTACAATGAGCAGTTCTTC.